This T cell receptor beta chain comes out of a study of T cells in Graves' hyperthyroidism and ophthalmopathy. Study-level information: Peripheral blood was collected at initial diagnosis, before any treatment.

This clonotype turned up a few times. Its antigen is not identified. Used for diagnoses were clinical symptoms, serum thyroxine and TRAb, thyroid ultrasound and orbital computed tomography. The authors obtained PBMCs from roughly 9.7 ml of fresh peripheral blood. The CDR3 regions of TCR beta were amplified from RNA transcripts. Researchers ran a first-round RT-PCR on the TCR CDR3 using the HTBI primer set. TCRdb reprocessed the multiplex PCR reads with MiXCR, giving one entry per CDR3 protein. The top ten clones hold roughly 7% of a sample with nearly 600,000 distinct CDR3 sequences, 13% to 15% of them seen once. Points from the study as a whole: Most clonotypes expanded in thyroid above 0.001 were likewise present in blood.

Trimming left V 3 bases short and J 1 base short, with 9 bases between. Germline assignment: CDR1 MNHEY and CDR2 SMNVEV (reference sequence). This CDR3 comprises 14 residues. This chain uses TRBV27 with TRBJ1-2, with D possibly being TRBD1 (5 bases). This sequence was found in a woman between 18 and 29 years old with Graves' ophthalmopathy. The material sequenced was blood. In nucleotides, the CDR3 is TGTGCCAGCAGTTTGGTAGGGGATAACTATGGCTACACCTTC. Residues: CASSLVGDNYGYTF.